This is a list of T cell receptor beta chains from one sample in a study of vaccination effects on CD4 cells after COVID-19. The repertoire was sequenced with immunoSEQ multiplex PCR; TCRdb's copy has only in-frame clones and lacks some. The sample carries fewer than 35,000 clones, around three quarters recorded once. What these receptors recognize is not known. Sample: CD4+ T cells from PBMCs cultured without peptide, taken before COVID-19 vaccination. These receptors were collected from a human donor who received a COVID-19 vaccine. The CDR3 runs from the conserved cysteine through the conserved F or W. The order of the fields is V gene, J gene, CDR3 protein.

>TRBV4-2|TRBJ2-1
CASSQDVTGPNEQFF
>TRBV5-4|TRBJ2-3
CASSLELASTDTQYF
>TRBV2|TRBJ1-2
CASSGQGHYGYTF
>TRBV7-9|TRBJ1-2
CASSLDEGAGYGYTF
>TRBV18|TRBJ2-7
CASSNQGDGSYEQYF
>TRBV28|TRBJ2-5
CASSFLGTGEETQYF
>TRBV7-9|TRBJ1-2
CASSARDKVGYGYTF
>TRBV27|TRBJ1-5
CASSTAGRSQPQHF
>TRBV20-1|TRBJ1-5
CRRRSNQPQHF
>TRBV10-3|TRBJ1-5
CAISEFGVTTSSPNQPQHF
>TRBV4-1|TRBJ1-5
CASGVGTGSQPQHF